A selection of T cell receptor beta chains follows, all from one sample in a study of T-cell memory formation after mild COVID-19. From the 5' RACE reads, TCRdb called clonotypes with MiXCR, one entry per CDR3 protein. Of around 83,000 distinct CDR3 sequences in the sample, around a quarter are singletons; the top ten hold over 40%. The sample taken for sequencing was PBMCs or a T cell subset sorted from them (not recorded which). All receptors come from a man in his late teens or twenties who had mild COVID-19 (a few samples of this study predate the infection). Cell type and time point are not known. The CDR3 runs from the conserved cysteine through the conserved F or W. A D gene is named only where the DNA matches it firmly. A row's size may be missing; if present it is once, few, many or a size class.

D gene,clone size,J gene,V gene,CDR3 DNA,CDR3 protein
NA,NA,TRBJ2-5,TRBV12-3/TRBV12-4,TGTGCCAGCAGGACAGGCGATGAGCAAGAGACCCAGTACTTC,CASRTGDEQETQYF
TRBD2,few,TRBJ2-5,TRBV6-5,TGTGCCAGCGGACCTAGCGGGGGGTCTCAAGAGACCCAGTACTTC,CASGPSGGSQETQYF
TRBD1,NA,TRBJ1-1,TRBV4-3,TGCGCCAGCAGCCCACTACACTCAGGGGGCCTCGAAGCTTTCTTT,CASSPLHSGGLEAFF
NA,NA,TRBJ2-7,TRBV9,TGTGCCAGCAGCGTAGGGTCGGACGAGCAGTACTTC,CASSVGSDEQYF
TRBD2,many,TRBJ2-3,TRBV6-4,TGTGCCAGCAGTGACTCTAGCGGGGGGGCCACAGATACGCAGTATTTT,CASSDSSGGATDTQYF
NA,NA,TRBJ1-5,TRBV4-1,TGCGCCAGCAGACAAGAGGGGTTGCGTCAGCCCCAGCATTTT,CASRQEGLRQPQHF
TRBD1,NA,TRBJ2-1,TRBV4-1,TGCGCCAGCAGCCCCCGGACAGGCGTCTACAATGAGCAGTTCTTC,CASSPRTGVYNEQFF
NA,NA,TRBJ1-1,TRBV6-2/TRBV6-3,TGTGCCAGCAGTTACGAAGGGACTGGGATGAACACTGAAGCTTTCTTT,CASSYEGTGMNTEAFF
NA,few,TRBJ1-1,TRBV5-1,TGCGCCAGCAGCTTGTTCCCAGGCACTGAAGCTTTCTTT,CASSLFPGTEAFF
NA,many,TRBJ2-3,TRBV24-1,TGTGCCACCAGTGGAGGGGAGCACACAGATACGCAGTATTTT,CATSGGEHTDTQYF
TRBD1,few,TRBJ2-7,TRBV29-1,TGCAGCGTTCAGGGGGACAGGGCTTCGCGGGAGCAGTACTTC,CSVQGDRASREQYF
NA,many,TRBJ2-7,TRBV7-2,TGTGCCAGCAGCCATCGGGGACGGACCTACGAGCAGTACTTC,CASSHRGRTYEQYF
NA,NA,TRBJ2-7,TRBV11-2,TGTGCCAGCAGCCCTACCAGGCGCGCGAACTACGAGCAGTACTTC,CASSPTRRANYEQYF
NA,few,TRBJ1-5,TRBV15,TGTGCCACCAGCAGACGCACAGGGATTTATAGCAATCAGCCCCAGCATTTT,CATSRRTGIYSNQPQHF
NA,few,TRBJ2-3,TRBV27,TGTGCCAGCAGTTCGGGCCTGGTAGCAGATACGCAGTATTTT,CASSSGLVADTQYF
TRBD1,NA,TRBJ2-7,TRBV20-1,TGCAGTGCTAGGGAACCGGCGGACAGGGGGAACTACGAGCAGTACTTC,CSAREPADRGNYEQYF
NA,NA,TRBJ2-1,TRBV29-1,TGCAGCGTTGAAGAGCTTATGCCGGGTGAGCAGTTCTTC,CSVEELMPGEQFF
TRBD1,NA,TRBJ2-7,TRBV29-1,TGCAGCGTTGTTGGGACAGACCACTACGAGCAGTACTTC,CSVVGTDHYEQYF
TRBD1,few,TRBJ1-2,TRBV12-3/TRBV12-4,TGTGCCAGCGGACAGGGGGCTAACTATGGCTACACCTTC,CASGQGANYGYTF
TRBD1,NA,TRBJ1-2,TRBV6-5,TGTGCCAGCAGTTACCACCCCCCGGGACAGCCCCGTGGCTATGGCTACACCTTC,CASSYHPPGQPRGYGYTF
NA,few,TRBJ2-1,TRBV5-1,TGCGCCAGCAGCTTCAGGAGCCTCTACAATGAGCAGTTCTTC,CASSFRSLYNEQFF
TRBD1,once,TRBJ2-2,TRBV14,TGTGCCAGCAGCCATTCTCCGGGACAGGGGGCTTTCGCCGGGGAGCTGTTTTTT,CASSHSPGQGAFAGELFF
NA,NA,TRBJ2-1,TRBV29-1,TGCAGCTCTTGGGGGGCAGGTGGGAATGAGCAGTTCTTC,CSSWGAGGNEQFF
NA,few,TRBJ2-3,TRBV7-2,TGTGCCAGCAGCCAGAGGGACAAAATTAGAGATACGCAGTATTTT,CASSQRDKIRDTQYF
NA,NA,TRBJ2-6,TRBV4-2,TGTGCCAGCAGCTCGGAATTCTCCGGGCCTCCCACTGGGGCCAACGTCCTGACTTTC,CASSSEFSGPPTGANVLTF
TRBD2,few,TRBJ2-2,TRBV12-3/TRBV12-4,TGTGCCAGCAGTCCCACTAGCGGGGGGGCGGTCGGGGAGCTGTTTTTT,CASSPTSGGAVGELFF
NA,few,TRBJ2-1,TRBV9,TGTGCCAGCAGCGTAGGAGCAGCGGGCTACAATGAGCAGTTCTTC,CASSVGAAGYNEQFF
TRBD1,many,TRBJ2-2,TRBV20-1,TGCAGTGCTAGAGAAGGACAGGACAGCGGGGAGCTGTTTTTT,CSAREGQDSGELFF
NA,few,TRBJ2-2,TRBV7-2,TGTGCCAGCAGCCGTAACAGGGGGGGGCTGTTTTTT,CASSRNRGGLFF
NA,NA,TRBJ2-2,TRBV5-1,TGCGCCAGCAGCGGGGCCGGGGAGCTGTTTTTT,CASSGAGELFF
NA,NA,TRBJ2-7,TRBV4-1,TGCGCCAGCAGTAATAGACAGAGCTCCTACGAGCAGTACTTC,CASSNRQSSYEQYF
TRBD2,few,TRBJ2-5,TRBV4-1,TGCGCCAGCAGGACTAGCGGGGGTGAGACCCAGTACTTC,CASRTSGGETQYF
NA,NA,TRBJ1-2,TRBV29-1,TGCAGCGTTGAAGGAGTAGGTAGGGGCTACACCTTC,CSVEGVGRGYTF
TRBD2,few,TRBJ2-3,TRBV12-3/TRBV12-4,TGTGCCAGCAGTCCCCGCCGGGGGGACTTTAGCACAGATACGCAGTATTTT,CASSPRRGDFSTDTQYF
NA,NA,TRBJ1-5,TRBV9,TGTGCCAGCGGGAAGGGGCTCAATCAGCCCCAGCATTTT,CASGKGLNQPQHF
TRBD2,few,TRBJ2-1,TRBV27,TGTGCCAGCTCTTACGCGGGGGGAGAGCAGTTCTTC,CASSYAGGEQFF
NA,few,TRBJ2-5,TRBV7-9,TGTGCCAGCAGCTCTCTAGTGGGGAGTTACCAAGAGACCCAGTACTTC,CASSSLVGSYQETQYF
TRBD1,NA,TRBJ1-5,TRBV19,TGTGCCAGTAGTCTAGGACAGGCCCCCAATCAGCCCCAGCATTTT,CASSLGQAPNQPQHF
NA,NA,TRBJ2-7,TRBV5-1,TGCGCCAGCAGCTCTGAGACCTACGAGCAGTACTTC,CASSSETYEQYF
TRBD1,few,TRBJ2-3,TRBV7-2,TGTGCCAGCAGCTCGTGGTCGACAGGGCGCGGCACAGATACGCAGTATTTT,CASSSWSTGRGTDTQYF
NA,NA,TRBJ1-2,TRBV9,TGTGCCAGCAGCGGTCAGAACCGTAACTATGGCTACACCTTC,CASSGQNRNYGYTF
NA,NA,TRBJ2-2,TRBV6-5,TGTGCCAGCAGTTACGTTACTGCTCACCGGGAGCTGTTTTTT,CASSYVTAHRELFF
TRBD1,few,TRBJ1-1,TRBV5-1,TGCGCCAGCAGAAGGTTCAGGGGGCCTAATACTGAAGCTTTCTTT,CASRRFRGPNTEAFF
NA,NA,TRBJ1-1,TRBV7-8,TGTGCCAGCAGCTTAAGAAGGAGTGGCACTGAAGCTTTCTTT,CASSLRRSGTEAFF
NA,few,TRBJ2-5,TRBV7-9,TGTGCCAGCAGCTTAGGGGTCCGGGACGTCACAGAGACCCAGTACTTC,CASSLGVRDVTETQYF
NA,few,TRBJ2-3,TRBV7-9,TGTGCCAGCAGCTTAGATAGAGGCACAGATACGCAGTATTTT,CASSLDRGTDTQYF
TRBD2,NA,TRBJ2-3,TRBV20-1,TGCAGTGCGGCCCTCCTTAGCGGGGTCACAGATACGCAGTATTTT,CSAALLSGVTDTQYF
NA,NA,TRBJ1-5,TRBV4-1,TGCGCCAGCAGCCTTACAGGGTTAAGTCAGCCCCAGCATTTT,CASSLTGLSQPQHF
NA,NA,TRBJ1-6,TRBV4-2,TGTGCCAGCAGCCAATGGGAGGGTAATTCACCCCTCCACTTT,CASSQWEGNSPLHF
TRBD1,NA,TRBJ2-4,TRBV20-1,TGCAGTGCTGCTAAGACCGGGACAGGGGTAAACATTCAGTACTTC,CSAAKTGTGVNIQYF
NA,few,TRBJ1-1,TRBV7-6,TGTTCCAGCAGCCTGGGAGAGAACACTGAAGCTTTCTTT,CSSSLGENTEAFF
NA,NA,TRBJ1-2,TRBV29-1,TGCAGCGTTGAAGATGGACTAGGAGATGGCTACACCTTC,CSVEDGLGDGYTF
NA,few,TRBJ2-3,TRBV20-1,TGCAGTGCTAGAGATCCGGATACGCAGTATTTT,CSARDPDTQYF
NA,NA,TRBJ1-5,TRBV10-2,TGCGCCAGCAGTGAGGCCAGCTTTCAGCCCCAGCATTTT,CASSEASFQPQHF